This TCR beta chain came from a study of blood T cell repertoires in COVID-19. This clone came up a few times. V gave up 6 bases and J gave up 5 bases, with 13 bases separating them. The CDR3 has 13 residues. Per the germline V gene, CDR1 is MNHEY and CDR2 is SVGEGT. In the original analysis: It was from reference gene primer amplification that nucleated cell counts were estimated. TCRdb's copy holds only in-frame clones and misses some; the assay was immunoSEQ multiplex PCR. For V, J and clone size, that table is used; D and trimming come from the DNA. The table has 300,000 to 350,000 clones, approximately 90% seen once.

What was sequenced was peripheral blood. This sequence originates from a man aged 18 to 35 with active or convalescent COVID-19. The genes are TRBV6-2 or TRBV6-3 and TRBJ2-5; possible D gene TRBD2, 5 bases. DNA for the CDR3: TGTGCCAGCAGCTCAAGCGGCCGCGAGACCCAGTACTTC. Encoded protein: CASSSSGRETQYF.